The 22 T cell receptor beta chains listed next were all sequenced from one sample in a study of T cell responses to AZD1222 COVID-19 vaccine (dated by TCRdb to the early 2020s). Libraries were made using the immunoSEQ multiplex PCR assay. TCRdb mirrors the immuneACCESS table, restricted to in-frame sequences. Some clones are absent from its copies; in checked studies, under half trace to an unresolved V gene, and the reason for the others is unknown. Recorded for this sample are around 100,000 clones; 80% to 90% of them occurred a single time. Roughly 6.3% of the sample lies in the top ten. The sample's time point label, decoded: baseline before first vaccination. The specimen was peripheral blood, collected on day 0 of AZD1222 vaccination. The receptors were gathered from an adult in good health.

The CDR3 sequence is CASSIVAAALAKNIQYF. CDR3 sequence (DNA): TGTGCCAGTAGTATAGTGGCTGCTGCACTAGCCAAAAACATTCAGTACTTC. V gene TRBV19 combines with J gene TRBJ2-4; unclear D gene. Germline lookup yields CDR1 LNHDA and CDR2 SQIVND (reference sequence). This CDR3 spans 17 amino acids. V was shortened by 1 base and J by 0 bases, with 13 bases between the two germline ends.

The chain links TRBV6-5 to TRBJ1-5; tentatively, D is TRBD1 (5 bases). Trimming removed 8 bases at V and 3 bases at J, with 17 bases between. Germline lookup yields CDR1 MNHEY and CDR2 SVGAGI. This CDR3 has 15 residues. CDR3 sequence: CASSLGGTLNQPQHF. The CDR3 region has the DNA TGTGCCAGCTCGCTCGGGGGAACACTCAATCAGCCCCAGCATTTT.

This chain connects TRBV6-5 to TRBJ2-7; no clear D. V lost 2 bases, J lost 2 bases, and 4 bases lay in between. This CDR3 is built from 12 residues. Germline values: CDR1 MNHEY, CDR2 SVGAGI. CDR3 bases: TGTGCCAGCAGTTACCCCCCCTACGAGCAGTACTTC. This encodes CASSYPPYEQYF.

This chain connects TRBV5-4 to TRBJ2-7; D might be TRBD2 (6 bases). V lost 4 bases and J 0 bases, leaving 11 bases between the germline ends. The germline V gene has CDR1 SGHNT and CDR2 YYREEE (reference sequence). The CDR3 spans 14 residues. Here the CDR3 reads CASSPAGGSYEQYF. The CDR3 nucleotides read TGTGCCAGCAGCCCCGCCGGGGGCTCCTACGAGCAGTACTTC.

V usage is TRBV10-2 and J usage is TRBJ1-1; no firm D call. Trimming took off 4 bases at V and 1 base at J, with 7 bases between the two ends. Germline CDR1 is WSHSY and CDR2 is SAAADI. The CDR3 has 13 residues. The CDR3 coding sequence is TGCGCCAGCAGTGGTGAAGGGAACACTGAAGCTTTCTTT. Encoded protein: CASSGEGNTEAFF.

This chain's CDR3 is CATSRQAGDQYF. Written as DNA, the CDR3 is TGTGCCACCAGCCGACAGGCTGGGGACCAGTACTTC. The gene calls are TRBV24-1 and TRBJ2-7, with D possibly being TRBD1 (6 bases). CDR1 and CDR2 (germline): KGHDR, SFDVKD. V was clipped by 7 bases and J by 10 bases, with 16 bases between them. The CDR3 spans 12 residues.

The count of this clone is one. CDR3 residues: CASSGSWAGTEAFF. For the CDR3, the DNA is TGTGCCAGCAGCGGATCGTGGGCGGGCACTGAAGCTTTCTTT. The gene calls are TRBV7-2 and TRBJ1-1; D is unresolved. Trimming shortened V by 5 bases and J by 4 bases, and 14 bases separated the two germline ends. The CDR3 length is 14 residues. Germline CDR1 SGHTA, CDR2 FQGNSA.

The gene calls are TRBV5-6 and TRBJ2-7; D is unresolved. Germline-derived CDR1 and CDR2 are SGHDT and YYEEEE. Trimming took 4 bases from V and 4 from J, leaving 9 bases between them. The length of the CDR3 is 12 residues. The CDR3 DNA follows: TGTGCCAGCAGCGATGACGGTTACGAGCAGTACTTC. Translated: CASSDDGYEQYF. The variable domain in full, completed from reference TRBV5-6 and TRBJ2-7, reads DAGVTQSPTHLIKTRGQQVTLRCSPKSGHDTVSWYQQALGQGPQFIFQYYEEEERQRGNFPDRFSGHQFPNYSSELNVNALLLGDSALYLCASSDDGYEQYFGPGTRLTVT.

The chain joins TRBV7-6 to TRBJ2-7; 10 bases are a match to TRBD1. Germline V CDR1 and CDR2: SGHVS, FNYEAQ. This CDR3 has 14 residues. V lost 4 bases, J lost 2 bases, and 2 bases stayed unmatched. The CDR3 DNA sequence: TGTGCCAGCAGCTCGGACAGGGGGGCCTACGAGCAGTACTTC. It translates to CASSSDRGAYEQYF.

The table lists this clone with a count of one. This sequence joins TRBV5-1 and TRBJ2-1; 7 nucleotides agree with TRBD2. The V and J ends lost 2 bases and 9 bases, in that order; junction bases with no gene match: 8. The CDR3 is 14 residues long. Germline V gives CDR1 SGHRS, CDR2 YFSETQ. Written as DNA, the CDR3 is TGCGCCAGCAGCTTTGGGACTAATACCCCTGAGCAGTTCTTC. This sequence encodes CASSFGTNTPEQFF.

V is TRBV19 and J is TRBJ2-5; 11 bases match TRBD2. This CDR3 is 15 amino acids long. Germline CDR1 reads LNHDA; CDR2 reads SQIVND (reference sequence). The V and J ends lost 4 bases and 5 bases, in that order; junction bases with no gene match: 6. CDR3 sequence (DNA): TGTGCCAGTAGTAGAACTAGCGGGAGAGGGGAGACCCAGTACTTC. Translation: CASSRTSGRGETQYF.

V and J are TRBV5-1 and TRBJ2-3; D is undetermined. From germline, CDR1 is SGHRS and CDR2 YFSETQ. V shed 0 bases and J shed 4 bases, with 3 bases lying between them. This CDR3 has 12 amino acids. CDR3 loop: CASSLVSDTQYF. The CDR3 bases are TGCGCCAGCAGCTTGGTTTCAGATACGCAGTATTTT.

The chain uses TRBV7-9 and TRBJ2-1; possibly TRBD1 or TRBD2 for D (5 bases each). CDR1 is SEHNR and CDR2 is FQNEAQ in the germline V gene (reference sequence). The V gene lost 5 bases and the J gene lost 5 bases, with 16 bases spanning the gap. CDR3 size: 15 residues. The CDR3 sequence: CASSPPRGGNNEQFF. CDR3 nucleotides: TGTGCCAGCAGCCCACCCCGTGGGGGAAACAATGAGCAGTTCTTC. The entire variable domain, with the rest obtained from reference TRBV7-9 and TRBJ2-1, is as follows: DTGVSQNPRHKITKRGQNVTFRCDPISEHNRLYWYRQTLGQGPEFLTYFQNEAQLEKSRLLSDRFSAERPKGSFSTLEIQRTEQGDSAMYLCASSPPRGGNNEQFFGPGTRLTVL.

The CDR3, as DNA: TGTGCCAGCAGCGGGACTAGCGTACATACGCAGTATTTT. This gives the protein CASSGTSVHTQYF. The chain recombines TRBV6-5 with TRBJ2-3; TRBD2 aligns across 10 bases. J was trimmed by 7 bases and V by 6 bases; bases with no gene match: 4. There are 13 residues in the CDR3. The germline CDR1 and CDR2 sequences are MNHEY and SVGAGI.

The chain has TRBV7-3 and TRBJ2-2; 8 nucleotides agree with TRBD1. The CDR3 is made up of 16 amino acids. Unmatched junction bases numbered 9, after V lost 5 bases and J lost 4 bases. The germline gives CDR1 SGHTA, CDR2 FQGTGA. The CDR3 nucleotides read TGTGCCAGCAGCCTCTCGACAGGGGTGAGCACCGGGGAGCTGTTTTTT. Translation: CASSLSTGVSTGELFF.

The chain combines TRBV2 with TRBJ1-4, with D maybe TRBD1 (5 bases). The CDR3 runs to 13 residues. The germline CDR1 and CDR2 sequences are SNHLY and FYNNEI. Trimming removed 7 bases from V and 11 bases from J, with 17 bases in between. CDR3 bases: TGTGCCAGCATCCCCGTTCTTGGGGGGAAACTGTTTTTT. It translates to CASIPVLGGKLFF.

The genes are TRBV6-4 and TRBJ2-2; 10 bases are shared with TRBD1. The V gene's germline CDR1 is MRHNA and CDR2 SNTAGT. J lost 5 bases, V lost 3 bases, and 3 bases had no gene match. This CDR3 is built from 15 residues. CDR3 in DNA: TGTGCCAGCAGTGAGACAGGGGGCGGAACCGGGGAGCTGTTTTTT. Protein sequence: CASSETGGGTGELFF.

CDR3 region: CASSLVIAERTDTQYF. For the CDR3, the DNA is TGTGCCAGCAGCTTAGTAATAGCGGAACGCACAGATACGCAGTATTTT. The genes are TRBV7-9 and TRBJ2-3; possibly TRBD2 for D (6 bases). This CDR3 has 16 amino acids. Germline V gives CDR1 SEHNR, CDR2 FQNEAQ (reference sequence). The V gene lost 1 base and the J gene lost 1 base, with 12 bases spanning the gap.

The rearrangement links TRBV19 to TRBJ2-3; D gene uncertain. CDR3 size: 14 residues. The germline V gene has CDR1 LNHDA and CDR2 SQIVND (reference sequence). V gave up 1 base and J gave up 6 bases, with 11 bases separating them. CDR3 in amino acids: CASSIGQLGDTQYF. CDR3 nucleotides: TGTGCCAGTAGTATAGGCCAGCTAGGCGATACGCAGTATTTT.

The chain combines TRBV9 with TRBJ1-5; 7 nucleotides match TRBD1. V trimming: 3 bases; J trimming: 2 bases; junction bases outside the gene matches: 5. This CDR3 contains 15 residues. Germline V gene sequence: CDR1 SGDLS, CDR2 YYNGEE. Here the CDR3 DNA reads TGTGCCAGCAGCGCCCAGGGGGATGGCAATCAGCCCCAGCATTTT. Amino acid sequence: CASSAQGDGNQPQHF. Full variable domain (remainder filled in from reference TRBV9 and TRBJ1-5): DSGVTQTPKHLITATGQRVTLRCSPRSGDLSVYWYQQSLDQGLQFLIQYYNGEERAKGNILERFSAQQFPDLHSELNLSSLELGDSALYFCASSAQGDGNQPQHFGDGTRLSIL.

V gene TRBV11-1 combines with J gene TRBJ1-6; D is undetermined. V was trimmed by 3 bases and J by 10 bases, leaving 10 bases between them. The CDR3 is 13 amino acids. The V gene's germline CDR1 is SGHAT and CDR2 FQDESV (reference sequence). The CDR3 protein is CASSFRRQSPLHF. As DNA, the CDR3 is TGTGCCAGCAGCTTCAGGAGGCAATCACCCCTCCACTTT.

This chain joins TRBV7-9 and TRBJ2-7, with D unclear. Trimming cost V 5 bases and J 2 bases, with 7 bases left between them. Germline CDR1 SEHNR, CDR2 FQNEAQ (reference sequence). The CDR3 runs to 12 residues. The CDR3 region is CASSPGAYEQYF. CDR3 DNA sequence: TGTGCCAGCAGCCCCGGTGCCTACGAGCAGTACTTC.